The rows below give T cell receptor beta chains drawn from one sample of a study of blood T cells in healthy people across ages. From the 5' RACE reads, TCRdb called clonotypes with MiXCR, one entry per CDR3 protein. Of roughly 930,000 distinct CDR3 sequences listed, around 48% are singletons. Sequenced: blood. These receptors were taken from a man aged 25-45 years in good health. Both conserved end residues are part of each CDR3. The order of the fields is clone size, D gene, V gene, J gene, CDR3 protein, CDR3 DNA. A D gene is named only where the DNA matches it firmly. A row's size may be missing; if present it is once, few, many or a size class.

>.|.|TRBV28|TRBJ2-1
CASSSPRGTYNEQFF
TGTGCCAGCAGTTCCCCCCGGGGGACCTACAATGAGCAGTTCTTC
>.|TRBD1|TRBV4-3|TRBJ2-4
CASSPARGQGVDIQYF
TGCGCCAGCAGCCCCGCGCGGGGACAGGGGGTGGACATTCAGTACTTC
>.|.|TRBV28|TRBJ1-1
CASSSPRVFTEAFF
TGTGCCAGCAGTTCTCCGAGGGTTTTCACTGAAGCTTTCTTT
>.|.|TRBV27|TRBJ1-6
CASSLVGSSPLHF
TGTGCCAGCAGTTTAGTAGGGAGTTCACCCCTCCACTTT
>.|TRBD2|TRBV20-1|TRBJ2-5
CSARVSLAGAVEQYF
TGCAGTGCTAGAGTTAGTCTAGCGGGGGCGGTTGAGCAGTACTTC
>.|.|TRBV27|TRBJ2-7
CAIRGPGAYEQYF
TGTGCCATCCGCGGCCCAGGGGCTTACGAGCAGTACTTC
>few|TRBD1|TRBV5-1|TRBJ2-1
CASSSGDRTNNEQFF
TGCGCCAGCAGCTCCGGGGACAGGACTAACAATGAGCAGTTCTTC
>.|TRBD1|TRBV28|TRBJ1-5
CASSLHRGGQPQHF
TGTGCCAGCAGTTTACACAGGGGCGGGCAGCCCCAGCATTTT
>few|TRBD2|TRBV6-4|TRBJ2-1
CASSDSSGGAVDEQFF
TGTGCCAGCAGTGACTCGAGCGGGGGGGCCGTCGATGAGCAGTTCTTC
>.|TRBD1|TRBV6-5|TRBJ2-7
CASGDRVTYEQYF
TGTGCCAGCGGAGACAGGGTAACTTACGAGCAGTACTTC
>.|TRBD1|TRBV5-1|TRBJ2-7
CASSLEGASLSYEQYF
TGCGCCAGCAGCTTGGAGGGGGCATCTCTCTCCTACGAGCAGTACTTC
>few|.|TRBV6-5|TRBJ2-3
CASSYIGTKRADTQYF
TGTGCCAGCAGTTACATTGGGACCAAACGAGCAGATACGCAGTATTTT
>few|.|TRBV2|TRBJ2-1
CASSRIGVPNEQFF
TGTGCCAGCAGTCGAATAGGGGTTCCCAATGAGCAGTTCTTC
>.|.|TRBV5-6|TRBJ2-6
CASSLLPGANVLTF
TGTGCCAGCAGCTTGTTACCTGGGGCCAACGTCCTGACTTTC
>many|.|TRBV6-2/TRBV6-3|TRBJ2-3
CASSYTVDTQYF
TGTGCCAGCAGTTACACGGTAGATACGCAGTATTTT
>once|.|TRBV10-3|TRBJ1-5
CAISGSTGASQHF
TGTGCCATCAGTGGCTCGACCGGAGCGAGCCAGCATTTT
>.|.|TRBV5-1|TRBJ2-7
CASTLDVGPTGQYF
TGCGCCAGCACCCTGGACGTAGGCCCCACGGGGCAGTACTTC
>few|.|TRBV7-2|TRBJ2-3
CASSLAGRVDTQYF
TGTGCCAGCAGCTTAGCCGGCCGGGTAGATACGCAGTATTTT